These 10 T cell receptor beta chains came from one sample sequenced in a study of OX40 agonist ivuxolimab in advanced cancers. The repertoire was sequenced with immunoSEQ multiplex PCR; TCRdb's copy has only in-frame clones and lacks some. The table records 55,000 to 75,000 clones, approximately 90% of them present only once. The material was CD4+ or CD8+ T cells sorted from blood, obtained in a trial of the OX40 agonist ivuxolimab. Receptors originate from an adult with an advanced solid tumor such as melanoma, head and neck, liver or kidney cancer.

The chain recombines TRBV19 with TRBJ1-4; unclear D gene. V was shortened by 6 bases and J by 7 bases, with 18 bases between the two germline ends. Germline assignment: CDR1 LNHDA and CDR2 SQIVND (reference sequence). This CDR3 contains 15 residues. The CDR3 DNA is TGTGCCAGTAGGCCAACGACGATATGGGTTGAAAAACTGTTTTTT. This gives the protein CASRPTTIWVEKLFF.

V and J are TRBV28 and TRBJ1-1; tentatively, D is TRBD1 (6 bases). There are 13 residues in the CDR3. Germline V CDR1 and CDR2: MDHEN, SYDVKM. V lost 10 bases to trimming and J lost 1 base, with 13 bases between them. The CDR3 nucleotides are TGTGCCACCCTAGGACAGAGGAACACTGAAGCTTTCTTT. Translated: CATLGQRNTEAFF. Full variable domain (outside the CDR3, taken from reference TRBV28 and TRBJ1-1): DVKVTQSSRYLVKRTGEKVFLECVQDMDHENMFWYRQDPGLGLRLIYFSYDVKMKEKGDIPEGYSVSREKKERFSLILESASTNQTSMYLCATLGQRNTEAFFGQGTRLTVV.

The rearrangement uses TRBV4-2 and TRBJ2-2, with D unresolved. The length of the CDR3 is 15 residues. The germline V and J ends were trimmed by 4 bases and 0 bases, with 9 bases remaining between them. The germline V gene has CDR1 LGHNA and CDR2 YNFKEQ. CDR3 region: CASSLHPTNTGELFF. CDR3 nucleotide sequence: TGTGCCAGCAGCCTGCACCCTACGAACACCGGGGAGCTGTTTTTT.

V and J are TRBV2 and TRBJ1-4, with TRBD1 identical over 9 bases. CDR3 length: 13 amino acids. The germline V gene has CDR1 SNHLY and CDR2 FYNNEI. The V segment lost 8 bases and the J segment 6 bases; nucleotides outside the gene matches: 4. CDR3 sequence (DNA): TGTGCCAGCTCCCGGGACAGGGATGAAAAACTGTTTTTT. This encodes CASSRDRDEKLFF.

The rearrangement joins TRBV5-1 to TRBJ2-3; 7 nucleotides match TRBD2. The trim removed 4 bases at V and 2 bases at J, leaving 7 bases unmatched. The germline gives CDR1 SGHRS, CDR2 YFSETQ. The CDR3 runs to 15 residues. Here the CDR3 reads CASSPTSPNTDTQYF. CDR3 bases: TGCGCCAGCAGCCCGACTAGCCCTAACACAGATACGCAGTATTTT. Full variable domain (missing parts from reference TRBV5-1 and TRBJ2-3): KAGVTQTPRYLIKTRGQQVTLSCSPISGHRSVSWYQQTPGQGLQFLFEYFSETQRNKGNFPGRFSGRQFSNSRSEMNVSTLELGDSALYLCASSPTSPNTDTQYFGPGTRLTVL.

The table lists this clone with a count of one. Other DNA sequences in this specimen translate into the identical CDR3. The chain carries TRBV20-1 and TRBJ1-1; D call uncertain. Trimming took 5 bases from V and 5 from J, leaving 6 bases between them. The CDR3 spans 10 residues. Germline values: CDR1 DFQATT, CDR2 SNEGSKA (reference sequence). CDR3: CSARGTEAFF. The CDR3 DNA follows: TGCAGTGCTCGAGGGACTGAAGCTTTCTTT.

This chain links TRBV19 with TRBJ2-7; 7 bases fit TRBD1. Germline-derived CDR1 and CDR2 are LNHDA and SQIVND (reference sequence). V trimming: 6 bases; J trimming: 1 base; junction bases outside the gene matches: 3. CDR3 length: 13 amino acids. In nucleotides, the CDR3 is TGTGCCAGTAGACGACAGGGTTCCTACGAGCAGTACTTC. Protein product: CASRRQGSYEQYF.

V usage is TRBV5-4 and J usage is TRBJ1-3; D is undetermined. The CDR3 is 13 residues long. V gave up 0 bases and J gave up 4 bases, with 5 bases separating them. The V gene's germline CDR1 is SGHNT and CDR2 YYREEE (reference sequence). CDR3 region: CASSLGTGNTIYF. In DNA form, the CDR3 reads TGTGCCAGCAGCTTGGGAACAGGAAACACCATATATTTT.

The V gene is TRBV5-4, the J gene TRBJ2-1; 7 bases map to TRBD2. The CDR3 extends over 15 amino acids. Trimming cost V 4 bases and J 7 bases; bases outside gene matches: 11. Germline V lookup: CDR1 SGHNT, CDR2 YYREEE (reference sequence). CDR3 sequence reads: CASSMLGGRTNEQFF. The DNA for the CDR3 is TGTGCCAGCAGCATGCTGGGGGGGAGAACGAATGAGCAGTTCTTC.

This clone appeared a single time. V usage is TRBV21-1 and J usage is TRBJ1-2; no check of the table's D call, TRBD1, against the DNA was made. TRBV21-1 is a pseudogene. The CDR3 is 15 residues long. Here the CDR3 reads CASLVGQPLMGGYTF. The CDR3 region has the DNA TGTGCCAGCCTCGTGGGGCAGCCACTAATGGGGGGCTACACCTTC.